The source of this T cell receptor (beta chain) is a study of graft-versus-host responses after intestinal transplantation. Germline V gene sequence: CDR1 MNHEY, CDR2 SMNVEV (reference sequence). CDR3 length: 13 residues. Trimming cost V 4 bases and J 4 bases, with 9 bases left between them. Whole-study results and caveats: Recipient marrow held GvH clones, some first seen in ileum or blood. Allografts carried high graft-versus-host to host-versus-graft clonal ratios in patients having graft-donor T cell macrochimerism.

Measured with immunoSEQ multiplex PCR; TCRdb has only the in-frame clones, and not every one. The data hold 80,000 to 100,000 clones, with approximately 90% observed a single time. Worth noting for this clone: As yet, its antigen is unknown.

The sequenced sample was unstimulated CD4+ T cells sorted from spleen or lymph node cells, obtained before intestinal transplant. This chain connects TRBV27 to TRBJ2-3; no clear D gene. This sequence was found in a human donor who received an intestinal transplant. CDR3 residues: CASSSVSSDTQYF. The CDR3 DNA reads TGTGCCAGCAGTTCCGTCTCCTCAGATACGCAGTATTTT.